The clone carrying this TCR beta chain was seen more than once but under ten times. The antigen is not known. The sample is drawn from a study of tumor-infiltrating lymphocytes in primary liver carcinoma. On the study more broadly: The patient population consisted of men and women between 30 and 69 years of age. Broader study findings: Top-250-clone fractions were significantly higher in tumors than in blood (p = 0.039).

Taking about 19-31 mg of unsorted bulk tissue, the authors co-extracted RNA and DNA. The investigators made TCR beta cDNA from roughly 0.45 ug total RNA, using a constant-region primer. Generation of the TCR beta libraries relied on three nested multiplex PCR rounds using slightly modified ARM-PCR. PCR rounds one and two used TRBV1-TRBV30 forward primers with a C-beta reverse primer for 9 to 10 cycles each. TCRdb processed the multiplex PCR reads anew with MiXCR; each CDR3 protein has one entry. This table has 75,000 to 90,000 distinct CDR3 sequences, about three quarters appearing once. Trimming removed 2 bases from V and 1 base from J; junction bases left unmatched: 5. In germline, CDR1 is SGHTA, CDR2 FQGTGA. This CDR3 comprises 16 residues.

Source material: liver tumor tissue from sampling region 1. Subset here: tumor region T1, superior pole. This sequence originates from a man in his forties or fifties with primary liver carcinoma and hepatitis B virus infection. The chain links TRBV7-3 to TRBJ1-1; 9 positions match TRBD1. The CDR3 region is CASSLSGTGRNTEAFF. The CDR3 region has the DNA TGTGCCAGCAGCTTATCCGGGACAGGGAGGAACACTGAAGCTTTCTTT.